The 10 T cell receptor beta chains below come from one sample, sequenced in a study of identical twins. TCRdb re-called the 5' RACE reads with MiXCR, one entry per CDR3 protein. The profile shows around 650,000 distinct CDR3 sequences, around 7.5% of them singletons. These data were also reused for a study on yellow fever vaccine responses in identical twins.

Sequencing was carried out using PBMCs. The receptors were gathered from a woman aged 18 to 35 in good health.

This clonotype was observed many times. The CDR3 is CASSHTDVGNQPQHF. The CDR3 DNA reads TGTGCCAGCAGCCACACGGACGTCGGCAATCAGCCCCAGCATTTT. The rearrangement uses TRBV7-8 and TRBJ1-5; D not resolved. With 5 bases removed from V and 2 bases from J, the gap between germline ends came to 13 bases. Germline V gene lookup returns CDR1 SGHVS and CDR2 FQNEAQ. The CDR3 contains 15 residues.

The V call is TRBV2, the J call TRBJ2-3, with D possibly being TRBD2 (6 bases). CDR3 size: 13 residues. Trimming left V 6 bases short and J 6 bases short, with 13 bases between. The germline CDR1 and CDR2 sequences are SNHLY and FYNNEI. In DNA, the CDR3 is TGTGCCAGCAGATACGGGACTTTCGATACGCAGTATTTT. Amino acids: CASRYGTFDTQYF.

This clonotype has more than one count but fewer than ten. The chain has TRBV5-6 and TRBJ1-2; D remains ambiguous. Germline values: CDR1 SGHDT, CDR2 YYEEEE. V lost 0 bases and J 4 bases, leaving 13 bases between the germline ends. The CDR3 runs 15 residues. The CDR3 nucleotides are TGTGCCAGCAGCTTGGGACGGGGTCGGGGCTATGGCTACACCTTC. Translating gives CASSLGRGRGYGYTF.

Ten or more counts support this clonotype. The chain joins TRBV3-1 to TRBJ2-5; D is unclear. CDR3 length equals 12 residues. Deletions cut 8 bases from V and 1 base from J, with 8 bases between. Germline-derived CDR1 and CDR2 are LGHDT and YNNKEL (reference sequence). CDR3 sequence reads: CASGLGQETQYF. CDR3 DNA: TGTGCCAGCGGTCTGGGCCAAGAGACCCAGTACTTC.

This clonotype was counted a few times. The rearrangement joins TRBV7-9 to TRBJ2-1, with 8 positions matching TRBD1. The CDR3 runs 14 residues. Per germline, CDR1 SEHNR and CDR2 FQNEAQ (reference sequence). Trimming cost V 5 bases and J 7 bases; bases outside gene matches: 7. CDR3 sequence: CASSPPGQGNEQFF. The CDR3 DNA is TGTGCCAGCAGCCCCCCTGGACAGGGAAATGAGCAGTTCTTC. The full variable domain, rest sourced from reference TRBV7-9 and TRBJ2-1, is DTGVSQNPRHKITKRGQNVTFRCDPISEHNRLYWYRQTLGQGPEFLTYFQNEAQLEKSRLLSDRFSAERPKGSFSTLEIQRTEQGDSAMYLCASSPPGQGNEQFFGPGTRLTVL.

This clonotype was recorded once. The J gene is TRBJ2-6, the V gene TRBV4-1; 7 bases agree with TRBD1. V was pared by 4 bases and J by 0 bases, with 6 bases of the junction left unmatched. The CDR3 has 17 amino acids. From germline, CDR1 is MGHRA and CDR2 YSYEKL. The CDR3 loop is CASSRGTASSGANVLTF. CDR3 DNA: TGCGCCAGCAGCCGAGGGACAGCAAGCTCTGGGGCCAACGTCCTGACTTTC.

This clonotype was picked up a small number of times. This chain joins TRBV29-1 and TRBJ2-3, with D possibly called TRBD1 or TRBD2 (5 bases each). The CDR3 runs 13 residues. The germline CDR1 and CDR2 sequences are SQVTM and ANQGSEA. Trimming stripped 4 bases from V and 3 bases from J, with 11 bases between. CDR3: CSVGGVGTDTQYF. DNA of the CDR3: TGCAGCGTTGGAGGGGTAGGGACAGATACGCAGTATTTT.

This clonotype was seen ten or more times. CDR3 in DNA: TGTGCCAGCAGCTTAGGTTCCCATGAAAAACTGTTTTTT. It yields the protein CASSLGSHEKLFF. The chain carries TRBV7-9 and TRBJ1-4; D is undetermined. The CDR3 length is 13 residues. Germline CDR1 is SEHNR and CDR2 is FQNEAQ (reference sequence). The germline V and J ends were trimmed by 1 base and 6 bases, with 6 bases remaining between them.

In this sample, this clonotype turned up many times. As DNA, the CDR3 is TGCGCCAGCAGCGCTACTAGCGGGAGAGTCAATGAGCAGTTCTTC. Translated, it gives CASSATSGRVNEQFF. The chain links TRBV5-1 to TRBJ2-1; 11 positions agree with TRBD2. The CDR3 length is 15 residues. The V segment lost 4 bases and the J segment 6 bases; nucleotides outside the gene matches: 6. The germline gives CDR1 SGHRS, CDR2 YFSETQ.

This clonotype came up many times. This chain uses TRBV5-1 with TRBJ2-1; perhaps TRBD2 as D (6 bases). Trimming cost V 2 bases and J 5 bases, with 14 bases left between them. The CDR3 has 15 residues. CDR1 and CDR2 from the germline V gene are SGHRS and YFSETQ. CDR3 protein: CASSFGGTTNNEQFF. The DNA for the CDR3 is TGCGCCAGCAGCTTCGGGGGAACAACTAACAATGAGCAGTTCTTC. Full variable domain (outside the CDR3, taken from reference TRBV5-1 and TRBJ2-1): KAGVTQTPRYLIKTRGQQVTLSCSPISGHRSVSWYQQTPGQGLQFLFEYFSETQRNKGNFPGRFSGRQFSNSRSEMNVSTLELGDSALYLCASSFGGTTNNEQFFGPGTRLTVL.